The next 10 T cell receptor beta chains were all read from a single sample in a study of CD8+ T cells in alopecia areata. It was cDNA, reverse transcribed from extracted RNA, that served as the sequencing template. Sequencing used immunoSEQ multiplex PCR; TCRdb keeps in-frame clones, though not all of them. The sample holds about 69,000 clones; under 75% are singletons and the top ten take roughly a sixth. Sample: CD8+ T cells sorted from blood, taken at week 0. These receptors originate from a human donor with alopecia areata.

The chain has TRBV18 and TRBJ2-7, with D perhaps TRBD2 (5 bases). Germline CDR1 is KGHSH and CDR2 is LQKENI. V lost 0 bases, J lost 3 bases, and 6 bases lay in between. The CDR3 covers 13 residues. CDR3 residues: CASSPPGDYEQYF. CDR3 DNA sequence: TGTGCCAGCTCACCACCGGGAGACTACGAGCAGTACTTC.

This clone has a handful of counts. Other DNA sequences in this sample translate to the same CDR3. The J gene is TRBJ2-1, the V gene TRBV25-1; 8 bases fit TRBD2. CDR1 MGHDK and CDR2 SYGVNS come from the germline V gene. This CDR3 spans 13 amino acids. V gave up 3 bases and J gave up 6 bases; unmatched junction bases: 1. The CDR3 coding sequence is TGTGCCAGCAGTGATGCGGGGGGCAATGAGCAGTTCTTC. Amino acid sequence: CASSDAGGNEQFF. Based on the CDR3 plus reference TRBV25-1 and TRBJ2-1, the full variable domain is EADIYQTPRYLVIGTGKKITLECSQTMGHDKMYWYQQDPGMELHLIHYSYGVNSTEKGDLSSESTVSRIRTEHFPLTLESARPSHTSQYLCASSDAGGNEQFFGPGTRLTVL.

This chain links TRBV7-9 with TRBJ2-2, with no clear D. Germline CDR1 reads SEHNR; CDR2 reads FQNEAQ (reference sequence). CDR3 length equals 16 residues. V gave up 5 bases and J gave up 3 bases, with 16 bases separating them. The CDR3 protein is CASSPILVGYTGELFF. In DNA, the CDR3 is TGTGCCAGCAGCCCCATCTTGGTAGGGTACACCGGGGAGCTGTTTTTT.

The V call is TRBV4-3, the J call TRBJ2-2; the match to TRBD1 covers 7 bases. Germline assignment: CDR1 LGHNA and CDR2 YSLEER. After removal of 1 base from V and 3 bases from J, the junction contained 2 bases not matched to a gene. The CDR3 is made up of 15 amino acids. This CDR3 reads CASSQGDRDTGELFF. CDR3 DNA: TGCGCCAGCAGCCAAGGGGACAGAGACACCGGGGAGCTGTTTTTT.

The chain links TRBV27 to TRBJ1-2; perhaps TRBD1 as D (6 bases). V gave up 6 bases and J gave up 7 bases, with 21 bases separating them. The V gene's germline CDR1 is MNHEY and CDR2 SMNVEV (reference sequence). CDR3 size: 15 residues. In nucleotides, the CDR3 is TGTGCCAGCAGCCTCCCAGGCGGGGGGCCTGGTGGCTACACCTTC. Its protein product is CASSLPGGGPGGYTF.

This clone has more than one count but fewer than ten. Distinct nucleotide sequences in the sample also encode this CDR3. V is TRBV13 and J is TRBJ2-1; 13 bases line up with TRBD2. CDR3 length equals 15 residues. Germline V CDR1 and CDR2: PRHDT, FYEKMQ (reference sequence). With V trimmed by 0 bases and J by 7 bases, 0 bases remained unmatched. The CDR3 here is CASSLGLAGGNEQFF. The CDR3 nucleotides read TGTGCCAGCAGCTTAGGACTAGCGGGAGGGAATGAGCAGTTCTTC.

The chain's CDR3 is CASSLGGGLDTEAFF. CDR3 bases: TGTGCCAGCAGTTTAGGTGGGGGGCTGGACACTGAAGCTTTCTTT. The chain combines TRBV27 with TRBJ1-1; D is perhaps TRBD1 (6 bases). The V and J ends lost 2 bases and 3 bases respectively, with 13 bases between them. The germline CDR1 and CDR2 sequences are MNHEY and SMNVEV (reference sequence). The CDR3 sequence is 15 residues long.

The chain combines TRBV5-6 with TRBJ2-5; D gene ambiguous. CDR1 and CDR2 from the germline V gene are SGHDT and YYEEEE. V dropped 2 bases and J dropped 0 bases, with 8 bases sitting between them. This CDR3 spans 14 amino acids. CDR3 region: CASSLGQNQETQYF. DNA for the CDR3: TGTGCCAGCAGCTTAGGCCAGAACCAAGAGACCCAGTACTTC.

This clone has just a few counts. For the CDR3, the DNA is TGTGCCAGCAGGCTAGCGGGGGCCTACGAGCAGTACTTC. Translating it yields CASRLAGAYEQYF. This chain joins TRBV14 and TRBJ2-7, with 10 bases lining up with TRBD2. V dropped 6 bases and J dropped 2; count of bases not matched to a gene: 1. This CDR3 spans 13 amino acids. The germline V gene has CDR1 SGHDN and CDR2 FVKESK.

The CDR3 DNA sequence: TGTGCCAGCAGCTTTCTCGCTAGCCCTACGGGGAATGAGCAGTTCTTC. Protein product: CASSFLASPTGNEQFF. The genes are TRBV7-9 and TRBJ2-1, with a weak D call TRBD2 (5 bases). CDR3 size: 16 residues. Germline V gene data show CDR1 as SEHNR and CDR2 as FQNEAQ (reference sequence). Between the trimmed V and J ends, which lost 3 bases and 7 bases, there was a span of 19 bases. Full variable domain (outside the CDR3, taken from reference TRBV7-9 and TRBJ2-1): DTGVSQNPRHKITKRGQNVTFRCDPISEHNRLYWYRQTLGQGPEFLTYFQNEAQLEKSRLLSDRFSAERPKGSFSTLEIQRTEQGDSAMYLCASSFLASPTGNEQFFGPGTRLTVL.